This entry lists 14 T cell receptor beta chains sequenced from one sample in a study of Graves' ophthalmopathy and Graves' hyperthyroidism. RNA transcripts yielded amplified TCR beta CDR3 regions. Investigators did first-round RT-PCR with HTBI primers, then second-round multiplex PCR. TCRdb redid the calling of the multiplex PCR reads with MiXCR, one entry per CDR3 protein. The sample contains around 660,000 distinct CDR3 sequences, about two fifths of which appear only once. Sequences were obtained from peripheral blood. All receptors come from an adult man with Graves' ophthalmopathy.

This clonotype was detected ten times or more. This sequence joins TRBV7-2 and TRBJ1-4; TRBD1 is a possible D gene (5 bases). The CDR3 runs to 16 residues. Trimming cost V 1 base and J 8 bases, with 17 bases left between them. Germline CDR1 is SGHTA and CDR2 is FQGNSA. DNA of the CDR3: TGTGCCAGCAGCTTAGTTACTCGACAGCGAGGCGAAAAACTGTTTTTT. This encodes CASSLVTRQRGEKLFF.

This clonotype was detected a few times. The chain couples TRBV9 to TRBJ1-2; a weak D match, TRBD1 (6 bases). The CDR3 sequence is 14 residues long. The germline V and J ends were trimmed by 4 bases and 2 bases, with 12 bases remaining between them. CDR1 is SGDLS and CDR2 is YYNGEE in the germline V gene. The CDR3 reads CASSQGTLNYGYTF. In DNA, the CDR3 is TGTGCCAGCAGCCAAGGGACACTCAACTATGGCTACACCTTC.

The chain recombines TRBV7-4 with TRBJ1-5; perhaps TRBD1 as D (5 bases). The CDR3 covers 16 residues. V lost 5 bases, J lost 2 bases, and 16 bases lay in between. CDR1 is SGHVT and CDR2 is SQSDAQ in the germline V gene. CDR3 sequence reads: CASSPSPTEGNQPQHF. The CDR3 DNA follows: TGTGCCAGCAGCCCTTCCCCGACAGAAGGCAATCAGCCCCAGCATTTT.

The chain couples TRBV25-1 to TRBJ1-4; D ambiguous. This CDR3 has 15 amino acids. The germline gives CDR1 MGHDK, CDR2 SYGVNS. The germline V and J ends were trimmed by 4 bases and 3 bases, with 12 bases remaining between them. CDR3 bases: TGTGCCAGCAGTGTAACGGGCCCCCCTAATGAAAAACTGTTTTTT. Translated: CASSVTGPPNEKLFF.

This clonotype was observed at least ten times. This chain links TRBV20-1 with TRBJ1-2; D call uncertain. The CDR3 runs 11 residues. Germline CDR1 reads DFQATT; CDR2 reads SNEGSKA (reference sequence). V was shortened by 6 bases and J by 8 bases, with 13 bases between the two germline ends. DNA for the CDR3: TGCAGTGCGCGACACCGCGAGGGCTACACCTTC. Residues: CSARHREGYTF.

This clonotype has a count of ten or more. The V call is TRBV6-1, the J call TRBJ1-1; no definite D call. The CDR3 totals 11 residues. CDR1 MNHNS and CDR2 SASEGT come from the germline V gene. V lost 11 bases, J lost 13 bases, and 20 bases lay in between. For the CDR3, the DNA is TGTGCCGTTCGTTGGTCTGGGAAGCTTTTCTTT. Translated, it gives CAVRWSGKLFF.

There are many counts of this clonotype. The chain has TRBV5-1 and TRBJ1-5; D remains ambiguous. Between the trimmed V and J ends, which lost 0 bases and 6 bases, there was a span of 10 bases. The CDR3 loop spans 14 amino acids. CDR1 is SGHRS, CDR2 YFSETQ, per germline. CDR3 amino acids: CASSLDRGTQPQHF. CDR3 DNA sequence: TGCGCCAGCAGCTTGGACCGGGGTACTCAGCCCCAGCATTTT. The entire variable domain, with the rest obtained from reference TRBV5-1 and TRBJ1-5, is as follows: KAGVTQTPRYLIKTRGQQVTLSCSPISGHRSVSWYQQTPGQGLQFLFEYFSETQRNKGNFPGRFSGRQFSNSRSEMNVSTLELGDSALYLCASSLDRGTQPQHFGDGTRLSIL.

This clonotype was picked up many times. The CDR3 region has the DNA TGTGCCAGCAGGTCTCGGGACACTGAATATGGCTACACCTTC. It encodes CASRSRDTEYGYTF. The chain uses TRBV7-9 and TRBJ1-2; D may be TRBD1 (6 bases). Trimming took off 6 bases at V and 5 bases at J, with 16 bases between the two ends. The germline gives CDR1 SEHNR, CDR2 FQNEAQ (reference sequence). The CDR3 runs 14 residues.

Comments on this clonotype: One end of the junction is discordant with germline, which a read error may explain. The gene calls are TRBV15 and TRBJ1-1; the match to TRBD1 covers 7 bases. Germline CDR1 LNHNV, CDR2 YYDKDF (reference sequence). The CDR3 contains 15 residues. The CDR3 nucleotides read TGTGCCACCAGCAGAGGAGGACAGGCGGACACTGAGGCTTTCTTT. Translated, it gives CATSRGGQADTEAFF.

The V gene is TRBV15, the J gene TRBJ1-5; 11 bases map to TRBD1. The CDR3 extends over 14 amino acids. Germline CDR1 reads LNHNV; CDR2 reads YYDKDF (reference sequence). V lost 4 bases and J lost 10; bases outside the gene matches: 6. The CDR3 DNA reads as TGTGCCACCAGCAAGGGACAGGGGGTTGGACCCCAGCATTTT. Residues: CATSKGQGVGPQHF.

This clonotype was observed once. One end of the junction fails to match germline, which may point to a read error. This chain uses TRBV4-3 with TRBJ1-3; TRBD1 is a possible D gene (6 bases). Germline CDR1 LGHNA, CDR2 YSLEER. The CDR3 has 15 amino acids. The CDR3: CASSTSGASGSTIYF. CDR3 DNA sequence: TGCGCCAGCAGCACGTCAGGGGCGTCTGGAAGCACCATATATTTT.

This clonotype was counted many times. The chain has TRBV12-3 or TRBV12-4 and TRBJ1-5; D is possibly TRBD1 (5 bases). The CDR3 has 14 amino acids. Trimming left V 4 bases short and J 5 bases short, with 12 bases between. The DNA for the CDR3 is TGTGCCAGCAGTTCAGGGATCGGGGATCAGCCCCAGCATTTT. Protein sequence: CASSSGIGDQPQHF.

The chain links TRBV15 to TRBJ1-1, with a weak D call TRBD1 (6 bases). This CDR3 is 16 amino acids long. Germline V gene sequence: CDR1 LNHNV, CDR2 YYDKDF (reference sequence). V lost 3 bases to trimming and J lost 5 bases, with 19 bases between them. CDR3 DNA sequence: TGTGCCACCAGCAGGGCCCCCGACAGGCTAGGGACTGAAGCTTTCTTT. Protein product: CATSRAPDRLGTEAFF. Full variable domain (rest looked up from reference TRBV15 and TRBJ1-1): DAMVIQNPRYQVTQFGKPVTLSCSQTLNHNVMYWYQQKSSQAPKLLFHYYDKDFNNEADTPDNFQSRRPNTSFCFLDIRSPGLGDTAMYLCATSRAPDRLGTEAFFGQGTRLTVV.

This clonotype has just a few counts. The chain recombines TRBV11-2 with TRBJ2-2; 7 bases match TRBD2. This CDR3 has 17 residues. The V and J ends lost 2 bases and 3 bases, in that order; junction bases with no gene match: 9. Per the germline V gene, CDR1 is SGHAT and CDR2 is FQNNGV. The CDR3 here is CASSLKGGGGDTGELFF. The CDR3 DNA is TGTGCCAGCAGCTTAAAGGGTGGCGGGGGAGACACCGGGGAGCTGTTTTTT.